This TCR beta chain was retrieved from a study of patients and donors after allogeneic stem cell transplantation (dated by TCRdb to 2020 to 2021). The library was built by means of RT-PCR. TCRdb lists the instrument as NextSeq 550. Using fastp at Q25 and MiXCR, TCRdb reprocessed the public reads and kept productive beta chains. Merged by CDR3 protein, the rows form single entries marked with the most common genes and DNA. In this sample the table shows about 16,000 distinct CDR3 sequences, 27% of which occur a single time. The ten largest account for under 45% of the sample. Based on the germline V gene, the CDR1 and CDR2 sequences are MDHEN and SYDVKM. Trimming at the junction amounts to 6 bases on V and 8 bases on J, and the germline ends lie 14 bases apart. The CDR3 goes from the cysteine to the phenylalanine over 13 residues. Just CDR3 DNA is preserved here, 39 bases in frame from base 1. To note about this clonotype: Its target antigen remains unknown. Base-call qualities are not available, and no considerably larger clone is one nucleotide away.

Sequenced input: blood, either unsorted or a sorted T cell fraction (not recorded which). The V and J genes are TRBV28 and TRBJ2-1; 5 matching bases give a weak D call of TRBD2. The sequence came from a human donor who was either an allogeneic HSCT recipient or a stem cell or donor lymphocyte infusion donor (not recorded which). It is not recorded whose cells these are; they may come from a transplant donor. The DNA sequence follows: TGTGCCAGCAGGGGTGGAGGTGTGGATGAGCAGTTCTTC. This encodes CASRGGGVDEQFF.